This T cell receptor beta chain derives from a study of blood T cells in healthy people across ages. Alongside a J-beta primer mix, a sample-barcoded 5' primer served in a second PCR lasting about 6 to 12 cycles. CDR3-containing paired-end reads numbered at least 2.5 million in each sample. MiXCR, applied by TCRdb to the 5' RACE reads, yields one record per CDR3 protein. The table lists around 1.5 million distinct CDR3 sequences, roughly a third of them singletons. Study-wide results and limits: Because donor CMV status was unknown, expanded clonotype changes were possibly confounded. PBMCs went unsorted, and a conclusive naive versus antigen-experienced comparison was therefore prevented. When set beside aged donors, long-lived donors presented more naive CD4+ cells and higher diversity.

With respect to this clonotype: Antigen unknown.

Germline V CDR1 and CDR2: KGHDR, SFDVKD. CDR3 length equals 13 residues. This receptor was obtained from a woman aged 25 to 39 in good health. The chain employs TRBV24-1 and TRBJ2-5; no clear D. The end of the DNA aligns better with TRBJ2-7, so the J call may be wrong. The sequencing input was blood. The CDR3 DNA reads as TGTGCCACCAGTGATCCCGACAAGTTCGAGCAGTACTTC. Protein product: CATSDPDKFEQYF.